This TCR beta chain stems from a study of technical replicates of blood from a few donors. This CDR3 region has 13 residues. V shed 5 bases, J shed 11 bases, and the junction held 12 bases outside the gene matches. Germline V gene sequence: CDR1 SGHVS, CDR2 FQNEAQ. Clones were sequenced by immunoSEQ multiplex PCR, and TCRdb holds only the in-frame ones, with some missing. Of tens of thousands of clones in the sample, approximately 92% were seen once. Sequencing used T cells isolated from PBMCs. This chain links TRBV7-8 with TRBJ2-7, with TRBD1 identical over 7 bases. The source is a human donor in good health. Some clones in this sample may be carry-over from other donors' samples. The DNA for the CDR3 is TGTGCCAGCAGCCCGAATACAGTGCAGGGGGAGTACTTC. Residues: CASSPNTVQGEYF.